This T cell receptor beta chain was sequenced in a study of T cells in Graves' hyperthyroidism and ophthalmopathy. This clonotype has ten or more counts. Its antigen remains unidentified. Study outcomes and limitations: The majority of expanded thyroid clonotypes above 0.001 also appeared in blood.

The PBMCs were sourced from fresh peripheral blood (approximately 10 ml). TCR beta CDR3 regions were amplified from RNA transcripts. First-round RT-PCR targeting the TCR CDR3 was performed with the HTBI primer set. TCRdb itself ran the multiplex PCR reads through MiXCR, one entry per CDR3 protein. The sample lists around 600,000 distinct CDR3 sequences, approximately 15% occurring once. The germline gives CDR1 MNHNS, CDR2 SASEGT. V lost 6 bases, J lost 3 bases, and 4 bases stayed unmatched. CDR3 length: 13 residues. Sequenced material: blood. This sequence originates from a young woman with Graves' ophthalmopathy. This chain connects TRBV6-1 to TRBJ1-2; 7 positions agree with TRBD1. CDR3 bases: TGTGCCAGCAGCAGACAGGGTGACTATGGCTACACCTTC. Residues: CASSRQGDYGYTF.